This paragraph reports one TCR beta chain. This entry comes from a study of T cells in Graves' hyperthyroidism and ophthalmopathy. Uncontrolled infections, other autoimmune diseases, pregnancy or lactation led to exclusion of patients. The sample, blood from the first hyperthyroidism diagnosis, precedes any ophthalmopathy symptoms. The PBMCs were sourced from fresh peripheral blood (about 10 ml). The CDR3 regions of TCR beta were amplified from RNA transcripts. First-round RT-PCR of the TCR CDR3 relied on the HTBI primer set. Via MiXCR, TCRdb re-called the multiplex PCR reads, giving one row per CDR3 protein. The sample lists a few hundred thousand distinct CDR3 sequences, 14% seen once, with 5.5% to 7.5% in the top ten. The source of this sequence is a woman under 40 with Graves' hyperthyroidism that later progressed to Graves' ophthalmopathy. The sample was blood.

This CDR3 reads CASSQAGAKYNEQFF. The CDR3 coding sequence is TGTGCCAGCAGCCAAGCGGGAGCTAAATATAATGAGCAGTTCTTC. The J gene is TRBJ2-1, the V gene TRBV14, with a weak D call TRBD2 (6 bases). The V gene lost 1 base and the J gene lost 7 bases, with 14 bases spanning the gap. The CDR3 loop spans 15 amino acids. Germline V gene data show CDR1 as SGHDN and CDR2 as FVKESK.